The clone carrying this T cell receptor (beta chain) was detected a few times. As yet, its antigen is unknown. The data derive from a study of identifying expanded T cells in peripheral blood. Healthy donors had no documented immune events, such as infections, while sampled. The repertoire was sequenced with immunoSEQ multiplex PCR; TCRdb's copy has only in-frame clones and lacks some. The data show 45,000 to 65,000 clones, 70% to 85% seen once. Study findings and constraints: Variance in clone template counts between roughly 2-week samples significantly increased with total template count across all healthy donors. Differentially abundant clones: around 1.2 between replicates, roughly 16 at roughly 15 days, over 18 at four.

V trimming: 2 bases; J trimming: 3 bases; junction bases outside the gene matches: 5. Germline assignment: CDR1 SGHTA and CDR2 FQGNSA. This CDR3 comprises 16 residues. This TCR came from a person aged 18 to 75 in good health. Sequencing was performed on blood. The genes are TRBV7-2 and TRBJ2-1; TRBD1 matches 9 bases. The CDR3 loop is CASSLTLGQGYNEQFF. The CDR3 DNA reads as TGTGCCAGCAGCTTAACGCTGGGACAGGGCTACAATGAGCAGTTCTTC.